These 30 T cell receptor beta chains were sequenced from one sample in a study of blood T cells in healthy people across ages. The second PCR ran about 6 to 12 cycles with a sample-barcoded 5' primer and J-beta primers. Using its own MiXCR run on the 5' RACE reads, TCRdb lists one record per CDR3 protein. The sample carries about 720,000 distinct CDR3 sequences, 20% to 25% recorded once. Source material: blood. Receptor source: a man aged 70 or older in good health.

This clonotype was seen repeatedly, ten times or more. This rearrangement joins TRBV12-3 or TRBV12-4 to TRBJ2-5; tentatively, D is TRBD1 (5 bases). Trimming shortened V by 4 bases and J by 0 bases, and 12 bases separated the two germline ends. The CDR3 spans 15 residues. CDR3 residues: CASSSMDTYQETQYF. The CDR3, as DNA: TGTGCCAGCAGTTCGATGGACACGTACCAAGAGACCCAGTACTTC.

The V gene is TRBV7-9, the J gene TRBJ2-3, with 8 bases lining up with TRBD2. This CDR3 comprises 17 residues. V trimming: 1 base; J trimming: 4 bases; junction bases outside the gene matches: 10. Germline-derived CDR1 and CDR2 are SEHNR and FQNEAQ (reference sequence). The CDR3 nucleotides are TGTGCCAGCAGCTTAGGATTAGCGGGGAAGAGCGCAGATACGCAGTATTTT. It yields the protein CASSLGLAGKSADTQYF.

This clonotype was detected a few times. The CDR3 region is CASTGNLNEKLFF. The CDR3 region has the DNA TGTGCCAGCACCGGGAACCTTAATGAAAAACTGTTTTTT. This chain links TRBV2 with TRBJ1-4; D is unclear. The germline V gene has CDR1 SNHLY and CDR2 FYNNEI. Trimming cost V 7 bases and J 4 bases, with 10 bases left between them. There are 13 residues in the CDR3.

This clonotype appeared a few times. The J gene is TRBJ2-7, the V gene TRBV20-1; TRBD2 matches 11 bases. The J segment lost 5 bases and the V segment lost 3 bases, leaving 6 bases of the junction unmatched. The CDR3 consists of 14 residues. Germline V gene sequence: CDR1 DFQATT, CDR2 SNEGSKA (reference sequence). The CDR3 nucleotides read TGCAGTGCTAGCCTGGGACTAGCGGTAAACGAGCAGTACTTC. Translating gives CSASLGLAVNEQYF.

A remark on this clonotype: Its ends do not fully match the called genes, so a read error is possible. V usage is TRBV7-8 and J usage is TRBJ2-5; 8 positions match TRBD1. The CDR3 runs 16 residues. CDR1 and CDR2 (germline): SGHVS, FQNEAQ. CDR3 residues: CASSPRDRTGLETQYF. DNA of the CDR3: TGCGCCAGCAGCCCTAGGGATAGGACAGGGTTAGAGACCCAGTACTTC.

This clonotype was seen a few times. This chain uses TRBV27 with TRBJ2-1; TRBD2 matches 11 bases. CDR3 length equals 15 residues. The junction had 9 bases not matched to a gene; V was cut back by 5 bases and J by 9 bases. Germline V lookup: CDR1 MNHEY, CDR2 SMNVEV (reference sequence). CDR3 sequence (DNA): TGTGCCAGCAGTCCGACTAGCGGGGACCTACGTGAGCAGTTCTTC. It translates to CASSPTSGDLREQFF.

The CDR3 sequence is CATSEAGRLTYNEQFF. CDR3 bases: TGTGCCACCAGTGAGGCGGGACGGCTGACCTACAATGAGCAGTTCTTC. This chain joins TRBV24-1 and TRBJ2-1, with TRBD2 as a possible D gene (6 bases). The CDR3 spans 16 residues. Trimming took off 4 bases at V and 2 bases at J, with 14 bases between the two ends. CDR1 and CDR2 from the germline V gene are KGHDR and SFDVKD.

This clonotype was seen more than once but under ten times. The J gene is TRBJ1-1, the V gene TRBV3-1; D might be TRBD1 (5 bases). The CDR3 runs 15 residues. The V gene's germline CDR1 is LGHDT and CDR2 YNNKEL (reference sequence). The V and J ends lost 4 bases and 5 bases respectively, with 17 bases between them. CDR3 DNA: TGTGCCAGCAGCCTCGCCGGGGCGCGGGCGACTGAAGCTTTCTTT. Translation: CASSLAGARATEAFF.

This clonotype was detected only a few times. This chain connects TRBV4-1 to TRBJ2-5; TRBD2 agrees at 7 bases. The end of the DNA fits TRBJ2-7 better, so the J call may be wrong. The CDR3 is 15 residues long. Germline V gene sequence: CDR1 MGHRA, CDR2 YSYEKL. This chain's CDR3 is CASSQDTLAYYEQYV. As DNA, the CDR3 is TGCGCCAGCAGCCAAGATACACTAGCGTACTACGAGCAGTACGTC.

The sample holds a few counts of this clonotype. The genes are TRBV6-6 and TRBJ1-1; D remains ambiguous. The length of the CDR3 is 15 residues. V gave up 5 bases and J gave up 1 base, with 14 bases separating them. The germline CDR1 and CDR2 sequences are MNHNY and SVGAGI (reference sequence). Written as DNA, the CDR3 is TGTGCCAGCAGTAGGGCGGGAGGTGGGAACACTGAAGCTTTCTTT. This gives the protein CASSRAGGGNTEAFF.

This clonotype was detected only a few times. The genes are TRBV3-1 and TRBJ2-7, with D tentatively TRBD2 (6 bases). The CDR3 loop spans 14 amino acids. Trimming took 3 bases from V and 1 from J, leaving 10 bases between them. Looked up from germline, CDR1 is LGHDT and CDR2 is YNNKEL (reference sequence). The CDR3 DNA reads TGTGCCAGCAGCCAGGGGGGACGGTCCTACGAGCAGTACGTC. This translates into CASSQGGRSYEQYV.

The chain uses TRBV10-3 and TRBJ2-1, with 8 bases identical to TRBD2. With 4 bases clipped from V and 0 bases from J, the junction kept 5 bases outside the gene matches. Germline V CDR1 and CDR2: ENHRY, SYGVKD. This CDR3 is 16 amino acids long. The CDR3 DNA reads TGTGCCATCAGTGGCAATAGCGGGGACTCCTACAATGAGCAGTTCTTC. The encoded protein is CAISGNSGDSYNEQFF.

This clonotype was detected once. This chain connects TRBV5-1 to TRBJ1-5, with TRBD1 as a possible D gene (6 bases). Germline V CDR1 and CDR2: SGHRS, YFSETQ. Trimming stripped 3 bases from V and 5 bases from J, with 15 bases between. The CDR3 consists of 15 residues. CDR3 coding DNA: TGCGCCAGCAGCTCCCGAGGGGGAAGGGATCAGCCCCAGCATTTT. This gives the protein CASSSRGGRDQPQHF.

This clonotype was counted between two and nine times. V is TRBV14 and J is TRBJ2-1, with 9 bases fitting TRBD1. Germline V CDR1 and CDR2: SGHDN, FVKESK. CDR3 size: 17 residues. The V gene end was trimmed by 0 bases and the J gene end by 6 bases; junction bases not matched to a gene: 9. The CDR3 nucleotides read TGTGCCAGCAGCCAAGATGGACTCCGGGACAGGGCCAATGAGCAGTTCTTC. Protein sequence: CASSQDGLRDRANEQFF. The full variable domain, its missing parts supplied by reference TRBV14 and TRBJ2-1, is EAGVTQFPSHSVIEKGQTVTLRCDPISGHDNLYWYRRVMGKEIKFLLHFVKESKQDESGMPNNRFLAERTGGTYSTLKVQPAELEDSGVYFCASSQDGLRDRANEQFFGPGTRLTVL.

The table lists this clonotype with a few counts. V and J are TRBV20-1 and TRBJ2-5, with 7 positions matching TRBD2. The CDR3 is 17 amino acids. Unmatched junction bases numbered 15, after V lost 3 bases and J lost 2 bases. The germline gives CDR1 DFQATT, CDR2 SNEGSKA (reference sequence). The CDR3 loop reads CSARRIAGFSAQETQYF. CDR3 nucleotides: TGCAGTGCTAGGCGGATAGCGGGCTTCTCTGCTCAAGAGACCCAGTACTTC.

CDR3 residues: CSAKMGAADQYF. The CDR3 DNA reads as TGCAGTGCAAAGATGGGGGCGGCGGACCAGTACTTC. The chain is built from TRBV20-1 and TRBJ2-5; D may be TRBD1 (6 bases). Germline CDR1 is DFQATT and CDR2 is SNEGSKA (reference sequence). Trimming shortened V by 6 bases and J by 10 bases, and 18 bases separated the two germline ends. This CDR3 has 12 amino acids.

J is TRBJ2-5 and V is TRBV3-1; D could derive from TRBD1 or TRBD2 (6 bases each). The CDR3 is 16 amino acids. V shed 1 base and J shed 2 bases, with 14 bases lying between them. Per the germline V gene, CDR1 is LGHDT and CDR2 is YNNKEL (reference sequence). The CDR3 DNA sequence: TGTGCCAGCAGCCAAGTAACGCGGGACAAACAAGAGACCCAGTACTTC. Its protein product is CASSQVTRDKQETQYF.

The chain links TRBV5-1 to TRBJ2-3; 7 bases align to TRBD1. The CDR3 has 16 amino acids. The germline gives CDR1 SGHRS, CDR2 YFSETQ. The V and J ends lost 0 bases and 5 bases, in that order; junction bases with no gene match: 9. CDR3 amino acids: CASSLDVGSGGDTQYF. The DNA of the CDR3 is TGCGCCAGCAGCTTGGATGTTGGCTCAGGGGGAGATACGCAGTATTTT.

V and J are TRBV9 and TRBJ2-1; D unclear. CDR3 size: 12 residues. CDR1 is SGDLS and CDR2 is YYNGEE in the germline V gene. Trimming removed 0 bases at V and 8 bases at J, with 6 bases between. The CDR3 reads CASSVVEHEQFF. In DNA, the CDR3 is TGTGCCAGCAGCGTAGTGGAGCATGAGCAGTTCTTC. The full variable domain, rest sourced from reference TRBV9 and TRBJ2-1, is DSGVTQTPKHLITATGQRVTLRCSPRSGDLSVYWYQQSLDQGLQFLIQYYNGEERAKGNILERFSAQQFPDLHSELNLSSLELGDSALYFCASSVVEHEQFFGPGTRLTVL.

The chain carries TRBV20-1 and TRBJ1-6; no reliable D call. Per the germline V gene, CDR1 is DFQATT and CDR2 is SNEGSKA (reference sequence). The CDR3 runs 14 residues. V lost 5 bases and J lost 1, with 9 bases in between. CDR3 loop: CSALEQSYNSPLHF. As DNA, the CDR3 is TGCAGTGCTCTTGAACAGTCCTATAATTCACCCCTCCACTTT.

The gene calls are TRBV20-1 and TRBJ2-3; 9 nucleotides line up with TRBD2. The CDR3 is 13 residues long. Germline CDR1 is DFQATT and CDR2 is SNEGSKA (reference sequence). Trimming removed 5 bases from V and 4 bases from J; junction bases left unmatched: 4. CDR3 residues: CSAVTSGPDTQYF. The CDR3 DNA sequence: TGCAGTGCTGTGACTAGCGGCCCAGATACGCAGTATTTT.

The chain recombines TRBV7-6 with TRBJ2-3; D remains unclear. Trimming left V 5 bases short and J 4 bases short, with 7 bases between. The length of the CDR3 is 12 residues. CDR1 and CDR2 from the germline V gene are SGHVS and FNYEAQ. The CDR3 region has the DNA TGTGCCAGCAGCAGGTGGGCAGATACGCAGTATTTT. It is translated as CASSRWADTQYF.

This clonotype was detected a few times. This chain uses TRBV20-1 with TRBJ2-7; no reliable D call. The CDR3 loop spans 10 amino acids. Germline lookup yields CDR1 DFQATT and CDR2 SNEGSKA (reference sequence). Trimming cost V 0 bases and J 4 bases, with 1 base left between them. The CDR3: CSAREYEQYF. CDR3 bases: TGCAGTGCTAGAGAGTACGAGCAGTACTTC.

The rearrangement links TRBV7-9 to TRBJ2-2, with D perhaps matching TRBD1 (6 bases). The CDR3 runs 16 residues. Per the germline V gene, CDR1 is SEHNR and CDR2 is FQNEAQ (reference sequence). V was clipped by 4 bases and J by 0 bases, with 12 bases between them. CDR3 in DNA: TGTGCCAGCAGCTCTGGGGGCAGCACGAACACCGGGGAGCTGTTTTTT. Translating gives CASSSGGSTNTGELFF. The full variable domain, rest sourced from reference TRBV7-9 and TRBJ2-2, is DTGVSQNPRHKITKRGQNVTFRCDPISEHNRLYWYRQTLGQGPEFLTYFQNEAQLEKSRLLSDRFSAERPKGSFSTLEIQRTEQGDSAMYLCASSSGGSTNTGELFFGEGSRLTVL.

The chain is built from TRBV20-1 and TRBJ2-7, with 11 bases that match TRBD2. V shed 1 base and J 0 bases; nucleotides not matched to a gene: 5. Germline V gene lookup returns CDR1 DFQATT and CDR2 SNEGSKA (reference sequence). The CDR3 sequence is 16 residues long. As DNA, the CDR3 is TGCAGTGCTAGAGGCTTACTAGCGGGGGCCTCCTACGAGCAGTACGTC. Amino acids: CSARGLLAGASYEQYV.

This clonotype has a handful of counts. The CDR3 here is CASSLVLSGGPSSYNEQFF. The CDR3, as DNA: TGTGCCAGCAGCTTAGTCTTATCGGGAGGCCCTAGCTCCTACAATGAGCAGTTCTTC. V and J are TRBV11-2 and TRBJ2-1; 7 nucleotides agree with TRBD2. Germline lookup yields CDR1 SGHAT and CDR2 FQNNGV. The CDR3 loop spans 19 amino acids. The junction had 12 bases not matched to a gene; V was cut back by 1 base and J by 0 bases.

V usage is TRBV20-1 and J usage is TRBJ1-5, with D maybe TRBD1 (6 bases). Germline V gene data show CDR1 as DFQATT and CDR2 as SNEGSKA (reference sequence). CDR3 length: 15 amino acids. The ends were cut back, 6 bases at V and 0 bases at J, with 15 bases in the middle. The CDR3 nucleotides are TGCAGTGCGCTCGGACAGCCTTATAGCAATCAGCCCCAGCATTTT. It encodes CSALGQPYSNQPQHF.

The genes are TRBV3-1 and TRBJ2-2; D tentatively reads TRBD1 or TRBD2 (5 bases each). Germline V gives CDR1 LGHDT, CDR2 YNNKEL (reference sequence). The CDR3 covers 18 residues. V was clipped by 5 bases and J by 0 bases, with 19 bases between them. The CDR3 DNA reads TGTGCCAGCAGCACATCGGGGCTTACAAGACCGAACACCGGGGAGCTGTTTTTT. It translates to CASSTSGLTRPNTGELFF.

The rearrangement joins TRBV6-1 to TRBJ2-2; tentatively, D is TRBD1 or TRBD2 (5 bases each). V was pared by 4 bases and J by 2 bases, with 11 bases between. Per germline, CDR1 MNHNS and CDR2 SASEGT. The CDR3 totals 15 residues. CDR3 DNA sequence: TGTGCCAGCAGTGCAGTGAGGGGAAACACCGGGGAGCTGTTTTTT. Translated: CASSAVRGNTGELFF.

The V gene is TRBV12-3 or TRBV12-4, the J gene TRBJ2-2, with D perhaps assigned TRBD1 or TRBD2 (5 bases each). V was shortened by 5 bases and J by 4 bases, with 17 bases between the two germline ends. This CDR3 region has 16 residues. The CDR3 DNA is TGTGCCAGCAGTCCCTCGGGAACAGGTAGCACCGGGGAGCTGTTTTTT. Translation gives CASSPSGTGSTGELFF.